This T cell receptor (beta chain) originates from a study of early T cells in non-severe SARS-CoV-2 infection. TCRdb re-called the 5' RACE reads with MiXCR, one entry per CDR3 protein. The table records approximately 75,000 distinct CDR3 sequences, more than 12% of them present only once. The V end was cut by 6 bases, the J end by 1 base, with 17 bases between. The CDR3 is 16 amino acids. Germline values: CDR1 SNHLY, CDR2 FYNNEI. There are a few counts of this clonotype. The receptor was isolated from an adult who was a healthcare worker with PCR-confirmed SARS-CoV-2 infection or an uninfected control (not recorded which). The V gene is TRBV2, the J gene TRBJ2-3; D is uncertain. The sequencing here drew on whole blood, taken at baseline. The CDR3 nucleotides read TGTGCCAGCAGCGATCAGGCTGAAAGCCGCACAGATACGCAGTATTTT. It specifies CASSDQAESRTDTQYF.